The clone carrying this T cell receptor beta chain came up a few times. The antigen is not known. TCRdb called the 5' RACE reads again in MiXCR, with one record for every CDR3 protein. This table has about 700,000 distinct CDR3 sequences, roughly 20% appearing once. This sample was included in a study of CD8 T cells in ankylosing spondylitis. Findings and caveats of the study: Clones linked to disease, bearing a CD8+ phenotype, were relatively rare in peripheral blood. In ankylosing spondylitis patients, matched synovial fluid reportedly showed significant enrichment of disease-linked clones. Blood of patients with ankylosing spondylitis appeared to be characterized by a TCR beta motif of about eight highly homologous variants.

The sample taken for sequencing was blood, either unsorted or a sorted T cell fraction (not recorded which). The receptor comes from a male donor with ankylosing spondylitis.

The CDR3 sequence: CASSFGTDAYEQYF. In DNA, the CDR3 is TGTGCCAGCAGCTTCGGGACGGATGCCTACGAGCAGTACTTC. The rearrangement joins TRBV11-2 to TRBJ2-7, with D perhaps matching TRBD1 or TRBD2 (5 bases each). The CDR3 extends over 14 amino acids. V lost 3 bases and J 2 bases, leaving 11 bases between the germline ends. Germline V gene lookup returns CDR1 SGHAT and CDR2 FQNNGV. Full variable domain (rest looked up from reference TRBV11-2 and TRBJ2-7): EAGVAQSPRYKIIEKRQSVAFWCNPISGHATLYWYQQILGQGPKLLIQFQNNGVVDDSQLPKDRFSAERLKGVDSTLKIQPAKLEDSAVYLCASSFGTDAYEQYFGPGTRLTVT.